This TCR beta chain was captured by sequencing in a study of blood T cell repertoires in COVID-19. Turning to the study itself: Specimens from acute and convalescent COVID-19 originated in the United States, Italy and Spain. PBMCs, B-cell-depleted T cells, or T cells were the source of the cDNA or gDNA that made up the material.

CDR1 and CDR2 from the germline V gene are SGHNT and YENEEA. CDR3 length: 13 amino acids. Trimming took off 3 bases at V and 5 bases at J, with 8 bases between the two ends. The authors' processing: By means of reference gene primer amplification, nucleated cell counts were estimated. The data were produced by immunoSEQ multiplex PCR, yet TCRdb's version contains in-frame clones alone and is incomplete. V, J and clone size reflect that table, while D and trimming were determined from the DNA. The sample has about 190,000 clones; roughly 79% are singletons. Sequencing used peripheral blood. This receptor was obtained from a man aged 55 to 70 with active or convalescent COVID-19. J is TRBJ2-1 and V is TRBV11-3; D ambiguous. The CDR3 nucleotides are TGTGCCAGCAGCTTGCCCTCAGACAATGAGCAGTTCTTC. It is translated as CASSLPSDNEQFF.